Following are 14 T cell receptor beta chains from one sample sequenced in a study of blood T cell repertoires in COVID-19. Using immunoSEQ multiplex PCR, the repertoire was profiled, and TCRdb retains in-frame clones only, with some absent. The sample lists roughly 220,000 clones, around 90% occurring once. The sample consisted of PBMCs or T cells enriched from blood (not recorded which). These receptors were taken from a woman aged 30 to 39 who had recovered from COVID-19.

The chain carries TRBV4-1 and TRBJ1-3; D remains unclear. V lost 1 base to trimming and J lost 0 bases, with 10 bases between them. CDR3 length equals 16 residues. CDR1 is MGHRA and CDR2 is YSYEKL in the germline V gene. In nucleotides, the CDR3 is TGCGCCAGCAGCCAAGGAACTTTTAGCTCTGGAAACACCATATATTTT. Amino acid sequence: CASSQGTFSSGNTIYF.

The V call is TRBV5-1, the J call TRBJ2-1; TRBD2 aligns across 14 bases. Germline loops: CDR1 SGHRS, CDR2 YFSETQ. V trimming: 4 bases; J trimming: 0 bases; junction bases outside the gene matches: 6. The CDR3 sequence is 18 residues long. CDR3 coding DNA: TGCGCCAGCAGCAAGGGACTAGCGGGGGCTCGCTCCTACAATGAGCAGTTCTTC. It codes for CASSKGLAGARSYNEQFF.

The chain uses TRBV7-9 and TRBJ1-2, with D perhaps TRBD1 (6 bases). The CDR3 length is 16 residues. V dropped 2 bases and J dropped 2 bases, with 15 bases sitting between them. Germline lookup yields CDR1 SEHNR and CDR2 FQNEAQ (reference sequence). The CDR3 protein is CASSLLPRGQNYGYTF. The DNA of the CDR3 is TGTGCCAGCAGCTTATTGCCAAGAGGACAGAACTATGGCTACACCTTC.

The chain joins TRBV5-5 to TRBJ1-6; D not certain. V was pared by 0 bases and J by 13 bases, with 11 bases between. The CDR3 covers 13 residues. CDR1 is SGHKS and CDR2 is YYEKEE in the germline V gene (reference sequence). CDR3 sequence reads: CASSLERRVPLHF. CDR3 nucleotides: TGTGCCAGCAGCTTGGAACGCCGGGTCCCCCTCCACTTT.

This sequence joins TRBV5-1 and TRBJ2-3, with TRBD1 as a possible D gene (6 bases). The CDR3 is 15 amino acids. Germline-derived CDR1 and CDR2 are SGHRS and YFSETQ. Deletions cut 0 bases from V and 6 bases from J, with 14 bases between. The CDR3 loop is CASSLAQGYIDTQYF. CDR3 sequence (DNA): TGCGCCAGCAGCTTGGCACAGGGATATATCGATACGCAGTATTTT.

V gene TRBV11-3 combines with J gene TRBJ2-2; 8 nucleotides align to TRBD2. After removal of 4 bases from V and 9 bases from J, the junction contained 7 bases not matched to a gene. The length of the CDR3 is 14 residues. CDR1 is SGHNT, CDR2 YENEEA, per germline. The DNA for the CDR3 is TGTGCCAGCAGCTCAGACGGGGGGGTCCGGGAGCTGTTTTTT. Amino acid sequence: CASSSDGGVRELFF.

The V call is TRBV12-3 or TRBV12-4, the J call TRBJ1-5; weak D call: TRBD1 (6 bases). V was pared by 5 bases and J by 7 bases, with 9 bases between. The CDR3 loop spans 12 amino acids. The CDR3 protein is CASSRTVQPQHF. The CDR3 DNA is TGTGCCAGCAGTCGGACAGTCCAGCCCCAGCATTTT.

The chain links TRBV14 to TRBJ1-2, with TRBD1 as a possible D gene (6 bases). Germline loops: CDR1 SGHDN, CDR2 FVKESK. This CDR3 region has 14 residues. Trimming pared 4 bases from V and 6 bases from J, leaving 15 bases between. The CDR3 loop reads CASSPMDRFDGYTF. In DNA, the CDR3 is TGTGCCAGCAGCCCCATGGACAGATTCGATGGCTACACCTTC.

The genes are TRBV2 and TRBJ1-4; weak D call: TRBD1 (5 bases). The CDR3 runs 14 residues. The V end lost 5 bases, the J end lost 2 bases, and 9 bases lay between the germline ends. Germline V CDR1 and CDR2: SNHLY, FYNNEI. The CDR3 loop is CASSTRQTNEKLFF. The CDR3 region has the DNA TGTGCCAGCAGTACGAGACAGACTAATGAAAAACTGTTTTTT.

The V and J genes are TRBV6-5 and TRBJ2-5, with unresolved D. V lost 7 bases and J 3 bases, leaving 6 bases between the germline ends. Germline CDR1 is MNHEY and CDR2 is SVGAGI. There are 11 residues in the CDR3. The CDR3 DNA reads as TGTGCCAGCACGGTTAAAGAGACCCAGTACTTC. Its protein is CASTVKETQYF.

This clone was observed a handful of times. The chain combines TRBV7-3 with TRBJ2-1; possible D gene TRBD2, 5 bases. CDR3 length: 13 amino acids. Germline-derived CDR1 and CDR2 are SGHTA and FQGTGA. V was shortened by 5 bases and J by 8 bases, with 13 bases between the two germline ends. CDR3 bases: TGTGCCAGCAGCCTGACACTAGACCATGAGCAGTTCTTC. As protein: CASSLTLDHEQFF.

V gene TRBV4-2 combines with J gene TRBJ1-3; 8 positions agree with TRBD1. The CDR3 spans 15 residues. Looked up from germline, CDR1 is LGHNA and CDR2 is YNFKEQ. The junction had 5 bases not matched to a gene; V was cut back by 3 bases and J by 4 bases. CDR3 DNA sequence: TGTGCCAGCAGCCATCTCCGGGACAGGGGAAACACCATATATTTT. This sequence encodes CASSHLRDRGNTIYF.

This clone was recorded only once. The chain recombines TRBV9 with TRBJ2-5; maybe TRBD1 (7 bases). The V end lost 4 bases, the J end lost 2 bases, and 27 bases lay between the germline ends. Germline V lookup: CDR1 SGDLS, CDR2 YYNGEE. This CDR3 contains 19 residues. The CDR3 DNA follows: TGTGCCAGCAGCCCAGCCCCTCCTGCGACAGGGAGGACTCAAGAGACCCAGTACTTC. This sequence encodes CASSPAPPATGRTQETQYF.

V gene TRBV19 combines with J gene TRBJ1-2; 8 nucleotides agree with TRBD1. The CDR3 runs to 15 residues. The germline CDR1 and CDR2 sequences are LNHDA and SQIVND (reference sequence). V dropped 4 bases and J dropped 7; count of bases not matched to a gene: 11. In DNA form, the CDR3 reads TGTGCCAGTAGTACTAACGACAGGGGATTGGGTGGCTACACCTTC. Translated: CASSTNDRGLGGYTF.